The T cell receptor beta chain described here comes from a study of T cell repertoires in cytomegalovirus infection. This clonotype was seen a handful of times. Its antigen is undetermined. One entry per CDR3 protein, called by TCRdb with MiXCR from the reads. The data show fewer than 1,000,000 distinct CDR3 sequences, more than 25% seen once. J gave up 3 bases and V 5 bases, and 8 bases lay outside the gene matches. CDR1 and CDR2 (germline): SGHVS, FNYEAQ. The CDR3 is made up of 15 amino acids. The chain has TRBV7-6 and TRBJ2-5; 8 bases map to TRBD1. The TCR comes from a human donor in good health (CMV status not recorded). Some clones in this sample may be carry-over from other donors' samples. The material sequenced was cultured CD8+ T cells from PBMCs, taken from culture after CMV antigen stimulation. The CDR3 loop is CASSKIPGGKETQYF. CDR3 nucleotides: TGTGCCAGCAGCAAAATTCCAGGGGGCAAAGAGACCCAGTACTTC.